The present T cell receptor beta chain was sequenced within a study of blood T cell repertoires in COVID-19. V lost 10 bases and J lost 1; bases outside the gene matches: 10. The CDR3 totals 15 residues. Germline V gene lookup returns CDR1 MNHEY and CDR2 SVGAGI. Produced via immunoSEQ multiplex PCR; TCRdb's table is partial and in-frame only. This table has some 49,000 clones, around 90% appearing once. The genes are TRBV6-5 and TRBJ2-3, with 8 nucleotides matching TRBD2. This TCR came from a man between 65 and 85 years old with active COVID-19. The sequencing input was peripheral blood. The CDR3 coding sequence is TGTGCCATCTCTAGACTAGCGACCGGCACAGATACGCAGTATTTT. The encoded protein is CAISRLATGTDTQYF.